Listed here are 5 T cell receptor beta chains from one sample, sequenced in a study of radiation and T cells in renal cell carcinoma. Only in-frame clones appear in the TCRdb table, and some are missing; sequencing was by immunoSEQ multiplex PCR. The sample has about 140,000 clones; roughly 85% are singletons. Time point defined: baseline pretreatment blood. The treatment was: 15 Gy SBRT to primary tumor, nephrectomy 4 weeks later. Sequenced material: blood, taken from a patient whose treatment included radiotherapy and nephrectomy. Every receptor here comes from a woman between 45 and 60 years old with renal cell carcinoma.

The chain combines TRBV9 with TRBJ2-3; 9 bases match TRBD2. The junction had 9 bases not matched to a gene; V was cut back by 2 bases and J by 5 bases. The CDR3 spans 16 residues. From germline, CDR1 is SGDLS and CDR2 YYNGEE. The CDR3 is CASSVLAGGREDTQYF. CDR3 coding DNA: TGTGCCAGCAGCGTCTTGGCGGGGGGGCGTGAAGATACGCAGTATTTT.

The chain employs TRBV7-2 and TRBJ2-7, with TRBD1 matching 10 bases. J gave up 4 bases and V 5 bases, and 2 bases lay outside the gene matches. The CDR3 consists of 13 residues. Germline assignment: CDR1 SGHTA and CDR2 FQGNSA. CDR3 sequence (DNA): TGTGCCAGCAGCCGGACAGGGGGGTACGAGCAGTACTTC. Its translation is CASSRTGGYEQYF.

This chain joins TRBV18 and TRBJ1-1; 11 positions match TRBD1. CDR1 and CDR2 from the germline V gene are KGHSH and LQKENI. CDR3 length equals 16 residues. The ends lost 3 bases at V and 4 bases at J; junction bases unmatched: 7. The CDR3 loop reads CASSPNGQGAPTEAFF. The CDR3 nucleotides are TGTGCCAGCTCACCGAATGGACAGGGGGCGCCCACTGAAGCTTTCTTT.

The chain employs TRBV11-2 and TRBJ2-1; 7 bases are a match to TRBD2. The V segment lost 6 bases and the J segment 2 bases; nucleotides outside the gene matches: 10. The CDR3 has 16 residues. The germline CDR1 and CDR2 sequences are SGHAT and FQNNGV. The CDR3 bases are TGTGCCAGCAGGACCATCGGCGGGAGAACCTACAATGAGCAGTTCTTC. It codes for CASRTIGGRTYNEQFF.

The chain recombines TRBV27 with TRBJ2-1; 7 nucleotides align to TRBD2. Germline assignment: CDR1 MNHEY and CDR2 SMNVEV (reference sequence). Unmatched junction bases numbered 0, after V lost 2 bases and J lost 2 bases. This CDR3 is built from 14 residues. The CDR3 bases are TGTGCCAGCAGTTTAGCGGGAGCCTACAATGAGCAGTTCTTC. Amino acid sequence: CASSLAGAYNEQFF.